This TCR beta chain comes out of a study of shared clonotypes between healthy human individuals. At the level of the study: CD4 naive and memory got three plates each, CD8 naive two, CD8 memory one.

Sequencing was performed with immunoSEQ multiplex PCR; in TCRdb, only in-frame clones are kept and a portion is missing. Among about 610,000 clones, approximately 96% were seen once, and the ten largest hold less than 0.13%. The CDR3 extends over 12 amino acids. Trimming removed 3 bases from V and 6 bases from J, with 9 bases in between. Germline V gene lookup returns CDR1 SEHNR and CDR2 FQNEAQ (reference sequence). Terminally differentiated effector memory CD45RA+ cells were excluded by CCR7 positive selection of CD45RO-negative cells. On this clone: What it binds is not known.

Study-wide findings and caveats: Rarefaction revealed incomplete sorted-subset sequencing despite large depth.

The sequencing sample was made of naive CD8+ T cells sorted from blood. This chain joins TRBV7-9 and TRBJ2-7; no definite D call. The TCR sequence derives from a woman aged 25-40 years in good health. The CDR3 DNA is TGTGCCAGCAGCTTTCAACCGGCCGAGCAGTACTTC. Protein sequence: CASSFQPAEQYF.